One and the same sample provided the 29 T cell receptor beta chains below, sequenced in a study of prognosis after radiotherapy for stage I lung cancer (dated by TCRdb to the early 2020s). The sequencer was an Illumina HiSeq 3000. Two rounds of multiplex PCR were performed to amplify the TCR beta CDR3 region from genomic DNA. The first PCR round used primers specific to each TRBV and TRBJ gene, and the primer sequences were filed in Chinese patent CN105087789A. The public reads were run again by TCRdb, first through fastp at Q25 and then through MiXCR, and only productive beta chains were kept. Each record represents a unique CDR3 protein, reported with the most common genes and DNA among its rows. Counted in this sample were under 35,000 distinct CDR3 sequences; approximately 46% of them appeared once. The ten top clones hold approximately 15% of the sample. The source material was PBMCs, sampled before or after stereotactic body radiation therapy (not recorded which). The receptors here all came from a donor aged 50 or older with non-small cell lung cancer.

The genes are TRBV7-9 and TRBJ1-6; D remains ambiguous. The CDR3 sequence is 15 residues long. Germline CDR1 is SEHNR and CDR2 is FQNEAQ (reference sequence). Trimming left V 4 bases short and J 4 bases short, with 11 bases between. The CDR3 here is CASSSGARYNSPLHF. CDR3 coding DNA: TGTGCCAGCAGCTCCGGCGCCCGTTATAATTCACCCCTCCACTTT.

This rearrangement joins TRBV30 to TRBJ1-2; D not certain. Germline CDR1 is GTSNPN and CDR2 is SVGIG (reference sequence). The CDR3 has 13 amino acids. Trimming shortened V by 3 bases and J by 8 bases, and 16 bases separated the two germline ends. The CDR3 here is CAWRRTPFSGYTF. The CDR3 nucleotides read TGTGCCTGGAGGAGGACTCCCTTCAGCGGCTACACCTTC.

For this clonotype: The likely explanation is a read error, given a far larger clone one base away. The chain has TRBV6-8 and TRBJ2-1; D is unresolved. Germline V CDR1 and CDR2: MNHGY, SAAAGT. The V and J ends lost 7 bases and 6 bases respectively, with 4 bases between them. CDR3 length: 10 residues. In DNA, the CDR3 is TGTGCCAGCAAGGCCAATGAGCAGTTCTTC. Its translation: CASKANEQFF.

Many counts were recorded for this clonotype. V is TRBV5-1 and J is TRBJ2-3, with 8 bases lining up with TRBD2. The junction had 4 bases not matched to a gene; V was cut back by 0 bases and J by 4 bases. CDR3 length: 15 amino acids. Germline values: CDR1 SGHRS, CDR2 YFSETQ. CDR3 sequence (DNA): TGCGCCAGCAGCTTGGAACCCGGGGGGGCAGATACGCAGTATTTT. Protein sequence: CASSLEPGGADTQYF.

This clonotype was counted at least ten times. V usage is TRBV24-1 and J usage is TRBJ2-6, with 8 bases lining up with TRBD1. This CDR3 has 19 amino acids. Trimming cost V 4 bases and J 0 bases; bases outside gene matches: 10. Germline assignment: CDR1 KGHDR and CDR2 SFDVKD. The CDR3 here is CATSEPPGQAGSGANVLTF. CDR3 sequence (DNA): TGTGCCACCAGTGAACCACCGGGACAGGCGGGCTCTGGGGCCAACGTCCTGACTTTC.

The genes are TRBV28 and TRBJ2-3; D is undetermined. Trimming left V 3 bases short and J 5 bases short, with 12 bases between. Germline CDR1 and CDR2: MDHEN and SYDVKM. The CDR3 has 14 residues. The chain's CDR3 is CASSLFAVKDTQYF. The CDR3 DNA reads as TGTGCCAGCAGTTTGTTTGCGGTTAAAGATACGCAGTATTTT.

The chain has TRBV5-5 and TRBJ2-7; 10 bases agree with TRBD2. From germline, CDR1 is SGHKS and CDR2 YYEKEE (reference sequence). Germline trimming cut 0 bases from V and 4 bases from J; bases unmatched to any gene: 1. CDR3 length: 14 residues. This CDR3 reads CASSLGTSGYEQYF. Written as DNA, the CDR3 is TGTGCCAGCAGCTTGGGGACTAGCGGTTACGAGCAGTACTTC.

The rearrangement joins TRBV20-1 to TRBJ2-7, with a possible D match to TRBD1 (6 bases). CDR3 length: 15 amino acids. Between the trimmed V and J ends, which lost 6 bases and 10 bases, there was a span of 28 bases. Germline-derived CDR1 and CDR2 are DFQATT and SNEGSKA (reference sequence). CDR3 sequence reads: CSALGGGSPIYGQYF. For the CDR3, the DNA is TGCAGTGCCCTGGGTGGGGGCTCCCCCATCTACGGACAGTACTTC.

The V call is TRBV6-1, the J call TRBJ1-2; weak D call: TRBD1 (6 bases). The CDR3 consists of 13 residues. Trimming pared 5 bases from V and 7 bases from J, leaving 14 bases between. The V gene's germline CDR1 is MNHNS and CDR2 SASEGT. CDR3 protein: CASSQQGMGGYTF. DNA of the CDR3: TGTGCCAGCAGTCAACAGGGAATGGGTGGCTACACCTTC.

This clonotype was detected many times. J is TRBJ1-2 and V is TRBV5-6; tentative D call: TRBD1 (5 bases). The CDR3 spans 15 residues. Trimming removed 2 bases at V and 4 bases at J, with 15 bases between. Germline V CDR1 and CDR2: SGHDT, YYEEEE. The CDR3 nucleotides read TGTGCCAGCAGCTTAGGGGCGGGACTATCCTATGGCTACACCTTC. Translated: CASSLGAGLSYGYTF.

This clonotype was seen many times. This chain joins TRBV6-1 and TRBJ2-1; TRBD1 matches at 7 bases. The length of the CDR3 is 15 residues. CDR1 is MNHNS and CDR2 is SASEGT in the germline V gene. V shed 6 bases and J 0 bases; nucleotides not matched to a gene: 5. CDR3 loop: CASRGGWSSYNEQFF. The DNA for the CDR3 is TGTGCCAGCAGAGGGGGCTGGAGCTCCTACAATGAGCAGTTCTTC.

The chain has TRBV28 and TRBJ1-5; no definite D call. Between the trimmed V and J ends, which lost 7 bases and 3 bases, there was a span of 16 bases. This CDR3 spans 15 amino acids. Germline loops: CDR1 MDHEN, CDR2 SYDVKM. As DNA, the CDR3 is TGTGCCAGCACTCTCCCCGAAGGCCTCAATCAGCCCCAGCATTTT. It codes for CASTLPEGLNQPQHF.

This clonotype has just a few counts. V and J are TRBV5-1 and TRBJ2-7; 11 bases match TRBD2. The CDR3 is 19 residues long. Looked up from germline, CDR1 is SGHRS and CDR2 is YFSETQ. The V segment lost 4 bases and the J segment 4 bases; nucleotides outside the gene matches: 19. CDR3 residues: CASSHGTGKTSGSSYEQYF. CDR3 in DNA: TGCGCCAGCAGCCACGGAACAGGGAAAACTAGCGGGAGTTCGTACGAGCAGTACTTC. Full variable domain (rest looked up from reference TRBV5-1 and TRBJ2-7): KAGVTQTPRYLIKTRGQQVTLSCSPISGHRSVSWYQQTPGQGLQFLFEYFSETQRNKGNFPGRFSGRQFSNSRSEMNVSTLELGDSALYLCASSHGTGKTSGSSYEQYFGPGTRLTVT.

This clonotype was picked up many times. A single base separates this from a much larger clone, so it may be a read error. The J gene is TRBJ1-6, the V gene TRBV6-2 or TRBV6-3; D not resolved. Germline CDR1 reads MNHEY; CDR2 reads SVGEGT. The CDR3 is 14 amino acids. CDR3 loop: CASSPGLHNSPFHF. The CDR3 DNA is TGTGCCAGCAGCCCAGGACTCCATAATTCACCCTTCCACTTT.

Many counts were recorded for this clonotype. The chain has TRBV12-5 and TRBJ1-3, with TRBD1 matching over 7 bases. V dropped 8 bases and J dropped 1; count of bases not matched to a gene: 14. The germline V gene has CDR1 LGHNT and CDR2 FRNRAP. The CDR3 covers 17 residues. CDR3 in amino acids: CASRSRGFKGSGNTIYF. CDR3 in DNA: TGTGCTAGTCGAAGCAGGGGGTTTAAAGGATCTGGAAACACCATATATTTT.

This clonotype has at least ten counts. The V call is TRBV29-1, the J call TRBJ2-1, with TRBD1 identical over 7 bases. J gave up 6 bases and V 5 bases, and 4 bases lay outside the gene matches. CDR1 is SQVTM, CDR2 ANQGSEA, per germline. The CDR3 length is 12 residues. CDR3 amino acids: CSVRQGGNEQFF. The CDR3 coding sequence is TGCAGCGTTAGACAGGGTGGCAATGAGCAGTTCTTC.

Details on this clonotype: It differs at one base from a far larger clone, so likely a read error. CDR3 residues: CAITPGLAAVEQYF. For the CDR3, the DNA is TGTGCCATCACCCCGGGGCTAGCGGCGGTCGAGCAGTACTTC. The rearrangement joins TRBV15 to TRBJ2-7; 7 bases agree with TRBD2. This CDR3 contains 14 residues. J gave up 6 bases and V 10 bases, and 15 bases lay outside the gene matches. Per germline, CDR1 LNHNV and CDR2 YYDKDF (reference sequence).

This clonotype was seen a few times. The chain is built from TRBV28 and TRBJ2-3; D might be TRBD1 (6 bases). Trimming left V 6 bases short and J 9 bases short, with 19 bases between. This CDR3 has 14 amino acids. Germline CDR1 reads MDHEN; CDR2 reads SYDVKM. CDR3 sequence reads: CASRSTGSGDTQYF. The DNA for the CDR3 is TGTGCCAGCAGATCCACAGGGAGTGGAGACACGCAGTATTTT.

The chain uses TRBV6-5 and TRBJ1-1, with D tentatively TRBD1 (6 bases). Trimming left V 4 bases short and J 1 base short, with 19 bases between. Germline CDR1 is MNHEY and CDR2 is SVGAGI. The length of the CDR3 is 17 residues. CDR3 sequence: CASSSSGVRGGNTEAFF. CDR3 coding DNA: TGTGCCAGCAGTTCGTCAGGGGTTCGGGGGGGGAACACTGAAGCTTTCTTT.

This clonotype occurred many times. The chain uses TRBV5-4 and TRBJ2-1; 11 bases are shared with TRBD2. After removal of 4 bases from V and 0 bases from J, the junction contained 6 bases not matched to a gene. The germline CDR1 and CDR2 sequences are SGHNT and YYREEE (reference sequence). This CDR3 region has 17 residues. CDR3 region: CASSRGLADVSYNEQFF. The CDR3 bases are TGTGCCAGCAGCCGGGGACTAGCGGACGTCTCCTACAATGAGCAGTTCTTC.

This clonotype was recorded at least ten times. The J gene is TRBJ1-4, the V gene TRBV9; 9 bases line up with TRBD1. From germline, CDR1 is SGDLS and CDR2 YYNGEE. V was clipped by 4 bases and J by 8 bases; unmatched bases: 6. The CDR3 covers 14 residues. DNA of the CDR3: TGTGCCAGCAGCCTCGGGACAGGGAGAGAAAAACTGTTTTTT. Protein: CASSLGTGREKLFF.

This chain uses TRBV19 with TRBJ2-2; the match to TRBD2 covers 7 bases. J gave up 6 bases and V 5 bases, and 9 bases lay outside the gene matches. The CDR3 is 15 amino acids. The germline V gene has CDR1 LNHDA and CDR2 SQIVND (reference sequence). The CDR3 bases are TGTGCCAGTAGTCCCTGGGGAGGGGAGGCCGGGGAGCTGTTTTTT. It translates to CASSPWGGEAGELFF.

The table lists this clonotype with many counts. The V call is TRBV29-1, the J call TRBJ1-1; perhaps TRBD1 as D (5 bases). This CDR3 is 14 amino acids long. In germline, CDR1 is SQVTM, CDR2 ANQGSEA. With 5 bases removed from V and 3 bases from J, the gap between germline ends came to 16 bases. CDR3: CSVSGWGVDTEAFF. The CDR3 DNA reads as TGCAGCGTTTCCGGTTGGGGGGTGGACACTGAAGCTTTCTTT.

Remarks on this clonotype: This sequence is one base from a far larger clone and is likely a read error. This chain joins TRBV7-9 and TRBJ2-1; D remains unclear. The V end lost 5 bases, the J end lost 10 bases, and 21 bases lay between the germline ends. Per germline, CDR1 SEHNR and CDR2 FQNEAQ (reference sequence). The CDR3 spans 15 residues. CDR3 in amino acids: CASSPRTVGTYEQFF. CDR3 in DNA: TGTGCCAGCAGCCCCCGGACCGTCGGAACCTACGAGCAGTTCTTC. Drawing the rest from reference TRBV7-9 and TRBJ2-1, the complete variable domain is DTGVSQNPRHKITKRGQNVTFRCDPISEHNRLYWYRQTLGQGPEFLTYFQNEAQLEKSRLLSDRFSAERPKGSFSTLEIQRTEQGDSAMYLCASSPRTVGTYEQFFGPGTRLTVL.

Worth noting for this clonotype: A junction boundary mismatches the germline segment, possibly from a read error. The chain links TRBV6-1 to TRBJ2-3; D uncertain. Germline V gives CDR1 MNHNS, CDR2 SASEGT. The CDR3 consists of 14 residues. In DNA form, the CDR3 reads TGTGCCATCAGTGACGGTACATTTACAGATACGCAGTATTTT. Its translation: CAISDGTFTDTQYF.

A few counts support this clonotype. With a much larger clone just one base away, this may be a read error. CDR3 sequence: CSVPGGVESTGELFF. CDR3 coding DNA: TGCAGTGTCCCCGGTGGTGTGGAATCCACCGGGGAGCTGTTTTTT. The gene calls are TRBV20-1 and TRBJ2-2; D uncertain. The CDR3 is 15 amino acids. CDR1 DFQATT and CDR2 SNEGSKA come from the germline V gene (reference sequence). Trimming cost V 7 bases and J 4 bases, with 19 bases left between them.

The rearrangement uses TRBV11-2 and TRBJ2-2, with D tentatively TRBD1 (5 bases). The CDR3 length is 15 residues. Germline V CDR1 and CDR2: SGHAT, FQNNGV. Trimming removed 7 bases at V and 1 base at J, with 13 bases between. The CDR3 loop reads CASNRSRVNTGELFF. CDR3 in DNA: TGTGCCAGCAACCGAAGCAGGGTGAACACCGGGGAGCTGTTTTTT.

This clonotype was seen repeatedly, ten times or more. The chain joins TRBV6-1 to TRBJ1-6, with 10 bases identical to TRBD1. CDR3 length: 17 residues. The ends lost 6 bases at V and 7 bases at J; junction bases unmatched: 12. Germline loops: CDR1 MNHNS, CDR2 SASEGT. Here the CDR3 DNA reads TGTGCCAGCAGGACAGTAGGGACAGGGGTGCGCAATTCACCCCTCCACTTT. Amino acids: CASRTVGTGVRNSPLHF.

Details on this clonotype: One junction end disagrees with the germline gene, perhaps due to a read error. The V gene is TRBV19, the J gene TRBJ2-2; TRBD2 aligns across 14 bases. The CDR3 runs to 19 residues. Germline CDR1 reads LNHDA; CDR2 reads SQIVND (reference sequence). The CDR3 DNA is TGTGCCAGTAGTACAGTATGGACTAGCGGGAGGCGGAGCACCGGGGAGCTATTTTTT. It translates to CASSTVWTSGRRSTGELFF.